This T cell receptor beta chain comes out of a study of blood T cell repertoires in COVID-19. Trimming stripped 4 bases from V and 2 bases from J, with 8 bases between. This CDR3 has 13 residues. Germline lookup yields CDR1 SEHNR and CDR2 FQNEAQ (reference sequence). The table came from immunoSEQ multiplex PCR; TCRdb's copy has only in-frame clones and leaves some out. The sample has about 160,000 clones; about four fifths are singletons. The chain couples TRBV7-9 to TRBJ1-2; perhaps TRBD1 as D (5 bases). Sequencing was performed on peripheral blood. The clonotype originates from a human donor with acute or convalescent COVID-19. The donor label of this sample is uncertain. The CDR3 region is CASSSTENYGYTF. CDR3 nucleotide sequence: TGTGCCAGCAGCTCGACAGAAAACTATGGCTACACCTTC.